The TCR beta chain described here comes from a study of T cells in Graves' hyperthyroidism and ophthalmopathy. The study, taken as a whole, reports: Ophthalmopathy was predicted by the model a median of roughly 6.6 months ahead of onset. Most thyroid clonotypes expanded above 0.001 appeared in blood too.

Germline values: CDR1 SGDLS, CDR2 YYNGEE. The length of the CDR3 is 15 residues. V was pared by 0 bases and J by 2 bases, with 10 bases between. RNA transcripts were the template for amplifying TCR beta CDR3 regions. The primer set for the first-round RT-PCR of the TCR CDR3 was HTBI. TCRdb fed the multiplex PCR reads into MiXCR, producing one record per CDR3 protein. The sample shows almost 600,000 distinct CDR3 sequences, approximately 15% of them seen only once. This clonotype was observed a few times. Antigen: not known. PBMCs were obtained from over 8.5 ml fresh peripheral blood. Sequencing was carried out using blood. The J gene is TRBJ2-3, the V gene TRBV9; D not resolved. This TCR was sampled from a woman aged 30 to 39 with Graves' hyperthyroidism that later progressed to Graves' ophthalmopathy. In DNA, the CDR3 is TGTGCCAGCAGCGTAGGACCGGAATCCACAGATACGCAGTATTTT. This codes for CASSVGPESTDTQYF.